This TCR beta chain was observed in a study of OX40 agonist ivuxolimab in advanced cancers. This table comes from immunoSEQ multiplex PCR, and its TCRdb copy is limited to in-frame clones, with some not included. Among 60,000 to 70,000 clones listed, approximately 80% were seen once. The CDR3 length is 15 residues. The V gene lost 1 base and the J gene lost 5 bases, with 12 bases spanning the gap. Germline values: CDR1 SGHDT, CDR2 YYEEEE. This clone was recorded a few times. The material was CD4+ or CD8+ T cells sorted from blood, obtained in a trial of the OX40 agonist ivuxolimab. The receptor's source is an adult with an advanced solid tumor such as melanoma, head and neck, liver or kidney cancer. The rearrangement joins TRBV5-6 to TRBJ2-2; D unresolved. The CDR3 nucleotides are TGTGCCAGCAGCTTGCTGATCTCGGCTACCGGGGAGCTGTTTTTT. Translated, it gives CASSLLISATGELFF.